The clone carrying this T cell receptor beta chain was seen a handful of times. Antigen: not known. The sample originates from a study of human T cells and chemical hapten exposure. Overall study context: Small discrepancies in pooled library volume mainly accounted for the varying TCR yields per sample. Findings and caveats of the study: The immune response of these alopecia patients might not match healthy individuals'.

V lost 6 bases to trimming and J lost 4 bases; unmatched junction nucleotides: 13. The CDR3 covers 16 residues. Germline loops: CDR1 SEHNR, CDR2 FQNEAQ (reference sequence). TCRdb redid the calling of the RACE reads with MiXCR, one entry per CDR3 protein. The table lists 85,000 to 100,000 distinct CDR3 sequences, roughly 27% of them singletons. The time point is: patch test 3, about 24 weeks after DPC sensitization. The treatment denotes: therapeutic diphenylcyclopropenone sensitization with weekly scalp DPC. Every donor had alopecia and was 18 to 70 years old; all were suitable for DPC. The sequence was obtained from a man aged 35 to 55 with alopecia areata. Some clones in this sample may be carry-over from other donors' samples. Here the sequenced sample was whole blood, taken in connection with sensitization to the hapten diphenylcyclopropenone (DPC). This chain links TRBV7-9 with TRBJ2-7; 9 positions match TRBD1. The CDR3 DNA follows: TGTGCCAGCAGGGGAGAAATAGGACAGGGGACTTACGAGCAGTACTTC. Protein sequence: CASRGEIGQGTYEQYF.